The TCR beta chain described here comes from a study of Graves' ophthalmopathy and Graves' hyperthyroidism. New diagnoses, under 2 months' duration, and ages 18 to 65 characterized the hyperthyroidism patients. For this clonotype: Its antigen is still unknown.

Amplified material comprised TCR beta CDR3 regions derived from RNA transcripts. Second-round multiplex PCR came after a first-round RT-PCR that employed HTBI primers. TCRdb re-called the multiplex PCR reads through MiXCR, storing one row per CDR3 protein. The sample lists around 400,000 distinct CDR3 sequences; under 25% were seen once. Study outcomes and limitations: Blood shared most expanded thyroid clonotypes above 0.001 frequency.

Sequencing was performed on peripheral blood. The TCR comes from a woman aged 18-29 years with stable Graves' hyperthyroidism.

This CDR3 is CASSSFQGYNQPQHF. The CDR3 DNA follows: TGTGCCAGCAGTTCGTTCCAGGGCTACAATCAGCCCCAGCATTTT. The chain carries TRBV6-5 and TRBJ1-5; D may be TRBD1 (5 bases). The CDR3 has 15 amino acids. Germline lookup yields CDR1 MNHEY and CDR2 SVGAGI. Trimming pared 4 bases from V and 3 bases from J, leaving 13 bases between.